This T cell receptor (beta chain) was recovered during a study of Ad26.COV2.S vaccination and SARS-CoV-2 variants. As to treatment: over 15 received Ad26.COV2.S at low or high dose, single or two shots; about 5 received placebo; per-sample allocation not given. Sample collection was performed on day 63 after the first vaccine or placebo injection. The CDR3 loop spans 16 amino acids. Germline V gene data show CDR1 as SGHTS and CDR2 as YDEGEE. V lost 1 base to trimming and J lost 4 bases, with 18 bases between them. The data were produced by immunoSEQ multiplex PCR, yet TCRdb's version contains in-frame clones alone and is incomplete. The data contain hundreds of thousands of clones, 89% of them singletons.

Source: peripheral blood, taken in a trial of Ad26.COV2.S vaccine versus placebo. The chain couples TRBV5-8 to TRBJ2-7, with D possibly TRBD1 on 6 matching bases. The sequence derives from a person aged 18 to 65 who received the Ad26.COV2.S COVID-19 vaccine or a placebo. In DNA form, the CDR3 reads TGTGCCAGCAGCTTGCAGGGGACCCGCGGCCAATACGAGCAGTACTTC. Translated: CASSLQGTRGQYEQYF.